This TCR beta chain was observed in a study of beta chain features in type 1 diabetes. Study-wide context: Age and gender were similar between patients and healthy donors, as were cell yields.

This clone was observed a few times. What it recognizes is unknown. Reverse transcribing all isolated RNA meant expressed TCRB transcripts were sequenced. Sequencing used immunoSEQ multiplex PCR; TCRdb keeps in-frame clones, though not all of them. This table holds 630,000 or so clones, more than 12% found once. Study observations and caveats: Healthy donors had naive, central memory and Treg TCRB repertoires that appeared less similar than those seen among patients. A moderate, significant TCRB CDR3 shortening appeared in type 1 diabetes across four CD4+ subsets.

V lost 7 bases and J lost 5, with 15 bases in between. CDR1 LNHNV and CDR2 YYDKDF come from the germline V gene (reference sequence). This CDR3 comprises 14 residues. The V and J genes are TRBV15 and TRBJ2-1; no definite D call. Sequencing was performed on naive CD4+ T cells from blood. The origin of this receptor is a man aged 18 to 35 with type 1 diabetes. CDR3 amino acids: CATMGSLYDNEQFF. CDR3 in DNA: TGTGCCACCATGGGAAGTTTATATGACAATGAGCAGTTCTTC.